Only a few counts were recorded for the clone carrying this TCR beta chain. This specimen comes from a study of blood T cell repertoires in COVID-19. Whole-study context: The origin of the acute and convalescent COVID-19 samples was the United States, Italy and Spain.

CDR1 SGHRS and CDR2 YFSETQ come from the germline V gene. Trimming cost V 4 bases and J 4 bases; bases outside gene matches: 14. There are 18 residues in the CDR3. Original analysis: Reference gene primer amplification in the assay estimated nucleated cell counts. Libraries were prepared by immunoSEQ multiplex PCR; TCRdb keeps only in-frame clonotypes and omits some of them. V, J and clone size were drawn from that table, and D and trimming were deduced from the DNA. Of about 81,000 clones in the sample, 75% to 95% were seen once. The chain couples TRBV5-1 to TRBJ2-2; 9 nucleotides align to TRBD1. The clonotype originates from a woman in her fifties or sixties in a cohort sampled during active COVID-19. The sample comprised peripheral blood. The DNA of the CDR3 is TGCGCCAGCAGCGAAGGACAGGGGAGAATTCTTAGCACCGGGGAGCTGTTTTTT. Translation gives CASSEGQGRILSTGELFF.